One T cell receptor beta chain is described in this entry. Its antigen is undetermined. The data were taken from a study of OX40 agonist ivuxolimab in advanced cancers. Study outcomes and limitations: CD4+ and CD8+ T cells in blood underwent clonal expansion by week 6 at 0.1 to 3.0 mg/kg. Certain nonresponders likewise exhibited a low normalized T-cell clonal expansion. CD8+ T cells showed, on average, more clonal expansion than CD4+ cells.

Trimming cost V 8 bases and J 6 bases; bases outside gene matches: 9. The CDR3 runs to 14 residues. Germline CDR1 is MGHDK and CDR2 is SYGVNS. Repertoires were generated with immunoSEQ multiplex PCR, while TCRdb's copy carries only in-frame clones and drops some. This table has tens of thousands of clones, roughly nine tenths appearing once. The rearrangement joins TRBV25-1 to TRBJ1-4; 7 nucleotides align to TRBD1. The sample here was CD4+ or CD8+ T cells sorted from blood, taken in a trial of the OX40 agonist ivuxolimab. This receptor was taken from an adult with an advanced solid tumor such as melanoma, head and neck, liver or kidney cancer. The CDR3 nucleotides read TGTGCCAGCCGGTCTTCGGGACAGTATGAAAAACTGTTTTTT. Translating it yields CASRSSGQYEKLFF.